These 4 T cell receptor beta chains were sequenced from one sample in a study of radiotherapy plus CTLA-4 blockade in lung cancer. Profiled with immunoSEQ multiplex PCR; TCRdb holds only in-frame clones, not every one. The table has about 16,000 clones, about 70% seen once. The sequencing used peripheral blood, collected from a patient treated with radiotherapy plus ipilimumab. All receptors derive from a human donor with non-small cell lung cancer whose response to radiotherapy plus ipilimumab could not be evaluated.

The chain links TRBV7-2 to TRBJ1-1, with D tentatively TRBD1 (6 bases). The CDR3 consists of 16 residues. CDR1 is SGHTA and CDR2 is FQGNSA in the germline V gene. Trimming cost V 5 bases and J 0 bases, with 16 bases left between them. The CDR3 DNA reads as TGTGCCAGCAGCCTAATCCCCGGGACACTGAACACTGAAGCTTTCTTT. Protein: CASSLIPGTLNTEAFF. Complete variable domain (other parts from reference TRBV7-2 and TRBJ1-1): GAGVSQSPSNKVTEKGKDVELRCDPISGHTALYWYRQSLGQGLEFLIYFQGNSAPDKSGLPSDRFSAERTGGSVSTLTIQRTQQEDSAVYLCASSLIPGTLNTEAFFGQGTRLTVV.

V gene TRBV19 combines with J gene TRBJ1-3; the D gene is possibly TRBD1 (6 bases). Trimming stripped 4 bases from V and 2 bases from J, with 15 bases between. There are 16 residues in the CDR3. Germline V gene lookup returns CDR1 LNHDA and CDR2 SQIVND (reference sequence). CDR3 nucleotide sequence: TGTGCCAGTAGTACCTTGTACACAGGGCCTGGAAACACCATATATTTT. Amino acid sequence: CASSTLYTGPGNTIYF.

The genes are TRBV9 and TRBJ2-5, with 11 bases lining up with TRBD2. The CDR3 totals 15 residues. The ends lost 6 bases at V and 3 bases at J; junction bases unmatched: 7. Per germline, CDR1 SGDLS and CDR2 YYNGEE. Here the CDR3 reads CASKKTSGGKETQYF. The CDR3 bases are TGTGCCAGCAAAAAAACTAGCGGGGGAAAAGAGACCCAGTACTTC.

This clone has only one observation. The chain carries TRBV7-6 and TRBJ2-2; TRBD1 aligns across 9 bases. Germline V CDR1 and CDR2: SGHVS, FNYEAQ. V was pared by 1 base and J by 3 bases, with 0 bases of the junction left unmatched. The CDR3 loop spans 15 amino acids. CDR3 nucleotides: TGTGCCAGCAGCTTAGGACAGGGGGACACCGGGGAGCTGTTTTTT. It encodes CASSLGQGDTGELFF.